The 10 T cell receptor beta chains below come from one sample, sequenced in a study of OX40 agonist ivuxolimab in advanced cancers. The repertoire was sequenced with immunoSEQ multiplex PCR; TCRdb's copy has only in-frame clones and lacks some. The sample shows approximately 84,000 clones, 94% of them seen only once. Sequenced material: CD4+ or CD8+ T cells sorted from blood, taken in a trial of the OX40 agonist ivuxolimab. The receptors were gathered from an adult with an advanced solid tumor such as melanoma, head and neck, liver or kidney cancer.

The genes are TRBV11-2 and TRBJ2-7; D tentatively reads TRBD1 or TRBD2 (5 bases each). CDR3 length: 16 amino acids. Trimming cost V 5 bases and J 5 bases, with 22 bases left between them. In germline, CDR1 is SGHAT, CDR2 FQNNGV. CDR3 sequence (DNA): TGTGCCAGCAGCCTCCCCGGGACCCCTAGTTTGGACGAGCAGTACTTC. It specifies CASSLPGTPSLDEQYF.

The chain's CDR3 is CASSLAQRGNNEQFF. The CDR3 nucleotides read TGTGCCAGCAGCTTGGCCCAGCGGGGGAACAATGAGCAGTTCTTC. The genes are TRBV5-4 and TRBJ2-1; 8 positions agree with TRBD2. The trim removed 0 bases at V and 5 bases at J, leaving 4 bases unmatched. This CDR3 region has 15 residues. Germline V gene sequence: CDR1 SGHNT, CDR2 YYREEE (reference sequence).

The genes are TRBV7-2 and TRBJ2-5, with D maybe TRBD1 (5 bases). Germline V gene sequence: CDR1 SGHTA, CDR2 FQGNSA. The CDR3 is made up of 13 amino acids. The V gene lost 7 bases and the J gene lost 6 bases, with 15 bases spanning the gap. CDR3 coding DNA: TGTGCCAGCATCCCGGAAGGGGTAAAGACCCAGTACTTC. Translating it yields CASIPEGVKTQYF.

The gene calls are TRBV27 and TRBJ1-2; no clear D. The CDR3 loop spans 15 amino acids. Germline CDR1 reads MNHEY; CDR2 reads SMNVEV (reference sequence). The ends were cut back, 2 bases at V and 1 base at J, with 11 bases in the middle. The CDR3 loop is CASSLSGSLNYGYTF. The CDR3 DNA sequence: TGTGCCAGCAGTTTAAGCGGCAGCCTTAACTATGGCTACACCTTC.

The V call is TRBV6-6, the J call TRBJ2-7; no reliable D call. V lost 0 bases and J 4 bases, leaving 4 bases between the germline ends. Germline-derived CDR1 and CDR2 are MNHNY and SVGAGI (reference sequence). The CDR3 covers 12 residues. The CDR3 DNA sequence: TGTGCCAGCAGTTACTCGGCGTACGAGCAGTACTTC. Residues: CASSYSAYEQYF.

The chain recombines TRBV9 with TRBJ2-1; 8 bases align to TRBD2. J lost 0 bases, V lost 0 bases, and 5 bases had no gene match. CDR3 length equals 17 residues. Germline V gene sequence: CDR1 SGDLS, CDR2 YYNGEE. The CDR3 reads CASSVGAGESSYNEQFF. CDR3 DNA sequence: TGTGCCAGCAGCGTAGGAGCGGGGGAAAGCTCCTACAATGAGCAGTTCTTC.

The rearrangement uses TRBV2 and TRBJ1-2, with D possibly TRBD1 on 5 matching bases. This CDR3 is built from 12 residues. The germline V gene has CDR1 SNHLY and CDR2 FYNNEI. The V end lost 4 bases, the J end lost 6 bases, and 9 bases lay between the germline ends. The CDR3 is CASSVGGHGYTF. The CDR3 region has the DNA TGTGCCAGCAGTGTCGGGGGACATGGCTACACCTTC.

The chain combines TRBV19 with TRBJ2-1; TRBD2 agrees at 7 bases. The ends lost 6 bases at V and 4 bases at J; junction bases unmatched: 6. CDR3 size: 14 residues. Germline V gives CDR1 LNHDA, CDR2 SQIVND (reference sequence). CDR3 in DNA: TGTGCCAGTAGCTCCGGGGGGTTGTACAATGAGCAGTTCTTC. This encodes CASSSGGLYNEQFF.

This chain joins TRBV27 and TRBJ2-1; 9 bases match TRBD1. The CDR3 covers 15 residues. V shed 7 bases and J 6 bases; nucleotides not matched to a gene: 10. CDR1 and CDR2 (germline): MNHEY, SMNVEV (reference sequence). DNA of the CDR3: TGTGCCAGCAACTACCCGGGACAGGGAGGCAATGAGCAGTTCTTC. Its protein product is CASNYPGQGGNEQFF.

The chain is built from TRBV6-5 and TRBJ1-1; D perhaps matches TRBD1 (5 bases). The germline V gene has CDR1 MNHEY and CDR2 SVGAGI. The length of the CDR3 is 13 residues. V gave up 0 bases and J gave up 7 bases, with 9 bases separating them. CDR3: CASSYSAGGEAFF. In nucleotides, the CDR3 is TGTGCCAGCAGTTACTCGGCGGGGGGTGAAGCTTTCTTT.